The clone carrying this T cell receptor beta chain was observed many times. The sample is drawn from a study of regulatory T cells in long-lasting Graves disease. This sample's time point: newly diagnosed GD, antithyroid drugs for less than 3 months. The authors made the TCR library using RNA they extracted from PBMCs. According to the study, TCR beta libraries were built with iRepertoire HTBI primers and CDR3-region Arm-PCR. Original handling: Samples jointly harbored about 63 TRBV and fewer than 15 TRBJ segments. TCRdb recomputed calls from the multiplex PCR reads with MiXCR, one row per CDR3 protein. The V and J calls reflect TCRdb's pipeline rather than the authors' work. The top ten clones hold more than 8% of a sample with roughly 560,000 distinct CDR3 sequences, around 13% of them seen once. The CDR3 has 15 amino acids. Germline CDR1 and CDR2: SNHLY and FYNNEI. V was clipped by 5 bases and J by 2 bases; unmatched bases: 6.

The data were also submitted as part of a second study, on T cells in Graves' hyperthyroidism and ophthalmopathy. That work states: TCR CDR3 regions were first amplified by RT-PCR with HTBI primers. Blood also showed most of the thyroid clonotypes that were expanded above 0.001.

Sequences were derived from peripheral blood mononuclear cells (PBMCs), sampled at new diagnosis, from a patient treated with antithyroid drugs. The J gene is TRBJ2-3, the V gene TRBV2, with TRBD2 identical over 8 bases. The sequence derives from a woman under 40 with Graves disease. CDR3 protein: CASSQQRGNTDTQYF. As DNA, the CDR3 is TGTGCCAGCAGTCAGCAGCGGGGGAACACAGATACGCAGTATTTT.